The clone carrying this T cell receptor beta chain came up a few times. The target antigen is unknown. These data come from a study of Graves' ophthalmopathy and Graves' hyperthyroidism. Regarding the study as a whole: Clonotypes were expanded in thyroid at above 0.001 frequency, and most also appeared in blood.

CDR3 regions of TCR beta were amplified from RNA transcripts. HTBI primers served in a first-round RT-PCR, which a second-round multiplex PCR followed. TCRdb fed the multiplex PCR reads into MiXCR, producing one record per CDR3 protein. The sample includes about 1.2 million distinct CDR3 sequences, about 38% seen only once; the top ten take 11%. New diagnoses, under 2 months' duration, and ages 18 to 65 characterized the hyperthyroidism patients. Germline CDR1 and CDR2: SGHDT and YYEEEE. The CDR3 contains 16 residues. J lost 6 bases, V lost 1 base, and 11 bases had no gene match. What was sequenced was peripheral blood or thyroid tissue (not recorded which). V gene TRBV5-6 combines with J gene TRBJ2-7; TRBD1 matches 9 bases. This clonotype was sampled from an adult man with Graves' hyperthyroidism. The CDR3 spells CASSLRGTGRRSEQYF. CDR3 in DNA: TGTGCCAGCAGCTTGAGGGGGACAGGGAGGCGCAGCGAGCAGTACTTC.